These 25 T cell receptor beta chains share one sample of origin, sequenced in a study of shared clonotypes between healthy human individuals. Terminally differentiated effector memory CD45RA+ cells were excluded by CCR7 positive selection of CD45RO-negative cells. The repertoire was sequenced with immunoSEQ multiplex PCR; TCRdb's copy has only in-frame clones and lacks some. The sample includes around 1.9 million clones, approximately 92% of them seen just once. The specimen sequenced was naive CD8+ T cells from PBMCs. The receptors were sampled from a man aged 18 to 35 in good health. Some clones in this sample may be carry-over from other donors' samples.

The rearrangement joins TRBV5-1 to TRBJ2-1; D call uncertain. Deletions cut 3 bases from V and 0 bases from J, with 10 bases between. The length of the CDR3 is 15 residues. The V gene's germline CDR1 is SGHRS and CDR2 YFSETQ. The CDR3 DNA sequence: TGCGCCAGCAGCTACACGCGGCCCTCCTACAATGAGCAGTTCTTC. Residues: CASSYTRPSYNEQFF.

The chain has TRBV4-3 and TRBJ2-7, with TRBD1 as a possible D gene (5 bases). Looked up from germline, CDR1 is LGHNA and CDR2 is YSLEER. CDR3 length equals 16 residues. With 2 bases removed from V and 4 bases from J, the gap between germline ends came to 18 bases. CDR3 DNA sequence: TGCGCCAGCAGCCAACATTCAGGGAACCCCGGGTACGAGCAGTACTTC. Protein product: CASSQHSGNPGYEQYF.

This clone was found once. The sample holds other DNA sequences that translate to the same CDR3. V usage is TRBV27 and J usage is TRBJ1-5; D may be TRBD1 (5 bases). Trimming removed 4 bases at V and 3 bases at J, with 10 bases between. The germline V gene encodes CDR1 MNHEY and CDR2 SMNVEV (reference sequence). This CDR3 has 14 amino acids. CDR3 amino acids: CASSWGGSNQPQHF. DNA for the CDR3: TGTGCCAGCAGTTGGGGGGGATCCAATCAGCCCCAGCATTTT.

The chain couples TRBV11-2 to TRBJ2-5, with 13 positions matching TRBD2. The germline V gene has CDR1 SGHAT and CDR2 FQNNGV. This CDR3 contains 18 residues. Germline trimming cut 8 bases from V and 5 bases from J; bases unmatched to any gene: 17. The CDR3, as DNA: TGTGCCAGCTCCCTAGAGGGGGGGACTAGCGGGACAGGGGAGACCCAGTACTTC. Translation gives CASSLEGGTSGTGETQYF.

About this clone itself: Other DNA sequences in this specimen translate into the identical CDR3. This chain connects TRBV9 to TRBJ2-7, with 10 bases aligning to TRBD2. The germline gives CDR1 SGDLS, CDR2 YYNGEE. Germline trimming cut 4 bases from V and 2 bases from J; bases unmatched to any gene: 6. The length of the CDR3 is 15 residues. The CDR3 protein is CASSPRTSGTYEQYF. The CDR3, as DNA: TGTGCCAGCAGCCCCAGGACTAGCGGCACCTACGAGCAGTACTTC.

This chain uses TRBV5-4 with TRBJ1-2; 10 bases align to TRBD1. The germline CDR1 and CDR2 sequences are SGHNT and YYREEE (reference sequence). CDR3 size: 14 residues. V was pared by 5 bases and J by 8 bases, with 9 bases of the junction left unmatched. The CDR3, as DNA: TGTGCCAGCAGACCGGGACAGGGGCTGGGAGGCTACACCTTC. Protein product: CASRPGQGLGGYTF.

The CDR3, as DNA: TGCGCCAGCAGCCAAGATTCAGAGACAGGGATTACCGGGGAGCTGTTTTTT. It codes for CASSQDSETGITGELFF. The chain employs TRBV4-1 and TRBJ2-2; 7 bases fit TRBD1. The CDR3 runs to 17 residues. J lost 5 bases, V lost 0 bases, and 9 bases had no gene match. Germline assignment: CDR1 MGHRA and CDR2 YSYEKL.

V is TRBV9 and J is TRBJ2-3; D remains ambiguous. V lost 3 bases and J 4 bases, leaving 9 bases between the germline ends. Looked up from germline, CDR1 is SGDLS and CDR2 is YYNGEE. CDR3 size: 13 residues. CDR3 DNA: TGTGCCAGCAGCGGCCCCCAGGCAGATACGCAGTATTTT. Translated, it gives CASSGPQADTQYF.

The CDR3, as DNA: TGCGCCAGCAGTGAGTCTCTGGCGGGTAACAATGAGCAGTTCTTC. Translated: CASSESLAGNNEQFF. J is TRBJ2-1 and V is TRBV10-1; D possibly corresponds to TRBD2 (5 bases). The V end lost 0 bases, the J end lost 5 bases, and 11 bases lay between the germline ends. The CDR3 extends over 15 amino acids. CDR1 and CDR2 from the germline V gene are WNHNN and SYGVQD (reference sequence).

The chain carries TRBV6-5 and TRBJ1-1; TRBD1 agrees at 9 bases. The germline CDR1 and CDR2 sequences are MNHEY and SVGAGI. V lost 10 bases and J lost 4; bases outside the gene matches: 7. The CDR3 contains 13 residues. CDR3 in DNA: TGTGCCATCCAACAGGGGGCCTCCACTGAAGCTTTCTTT. Translation gives CAIQQGASTEAFF.

The chain links TRBV6-1 to TRBJ1-2, with 8 bases that match TRBD1. The CDR3 is 16 amino acids. Trimming removed 2 bases from V and 4 bases from J; junction bases left unmatched: 9. The germline gives CDR1 MNHNS, CDR2 SASEGT. The CDR3: CASSEFSWDRTYGYTF. The DNA of the CDR3 is TGTGCCAGCAGTGAATTCTCGTGGGACAGGACCTATGGCTACACCTTC.

This CDR3 reads CASTAGGTGELFF. The CDR3 DNA sequence: TGTGCCAGCACCGCAGGGGGCACCGGGGAGCTGTTTTTT. The rearrangement uses TRBV11-2 and TRBJ2-2; 7 nucleotides line up with TRBD1. Germline V gene sequence: CDR1 SGHAT, CDR2 FQNNGV. This CDR3 is 13 amino acids long. The V segment lost 7 bases and the J segment 4 bases; nucleotides outside the gene matches: 3.

This chain joins TRBV4-1 and TRBJ2-5; either TRBD1 or TRBD2 may fit D (5 bases each). Trimming removed 0 bases from V and 4 bases from J, with 12 bases in between. Germline V gene data show CDR1 as MGHRA and CDR2 as YSYEKL. This CDR3 spans 15 amino acids. CDR3 region: CASSQDSRGAETQYF. In nucleotides, the CDR3 is TGCGCCAGCAGCCAAGATTCTCGAGGGGCAGAGACCCAGTACTTC.

The V gene is TRBV25-1, the J gene TRBJ2-2, with 7 positions matching TRBD1. V lost 4 bases and J lost 2; bases outside the gene matches: 4. Germline loops: CDR1 MGHDK, CDR2 SYGVNS. This CDR3 has 15 amino acids. The CDR3 sequence is CASSVAGGNTGELFF. CDR3 in DNA: TGTGCCAGCAGTGTGGCAGGGGGAAACACCGGGGAGCTGTTTTTT.

The gene calls are TRBV19 and TRBJ1-1; possible D gene TRBD1, 6 bases. The CDR3 totals 13 residues. V gave up 4 bases and J gave up 6 bases, with 12 bases separating them. CDR1 LNHDA and CDR2 SQIVND come from the germline V gene (reference sequence). In DNA, the CDR3 is TGTGCCAGTAGTACACCAGGGGCTCCTGAAGCTTTCTTT. It codes for CASSTPGAPEAFF.

This clone was picked up a small number of times. Other nucleotide sequences in the sample specify the same CDR3. The gene calls are TRBV4-1 and TRBJ1-1, with unresolved D. Trimming cost V 1 base and J 1 base, with 7 bases left between them. From germline, CDR1 is MGHRA and CDR2 YSYEKL. The CDR3 totals 14 residues. CDR3 residues: CASSQGLGNTEAFF. In DNA form, the CDR3 reads TGCGCCAGCAGCCAAGGTCTAGGGAACACTGAAGCTTTCTTT.

The chain employs TRBV7-9 and TRBJ1-5; 12 nucleotides match TRBD1. The CDR3 spans 15 residues. J was trimmed by 7 bases and V by 5 bases; bases with no gene match: 6. The germline V gene has CDR1 SEHNR and CDR2 FQNEAQ (reference sequence). The CDR3 DNA is TGTGCCAGCAGCGGAGGGACAGGGGGCCGCCAGCCCCAGCATTTT. Translated: CASSGGTGGRQPQHF. Full variable domain (rest looked up from reference TRBV7-9 and TRBJ1-5): DTGVSQNPRHKITKRGQNVTFRCDPISEHNRLYWYRQTLGQGPEFLTYFQNEAQLEKSRLLSDRFSAERPKGSFSTLEIQRTEQGDSAMYLCASSGGTGGRQPQHFGDGTRLSIL.

The chain carries TRBV28 and TRBJ1-1; 12 nucleotides match TRBD1. V dropped 6 bases and J dropped 5; count of bases not matched to a gene: 10. The CDR3 covers 16 residues. The V gene's germline CDR1 is MDHEN and CDR2 SYDVKM. CDR3 nucleotide sequence: TGTGCCAGCAGCCTACGCCGGGACAGGGGGCGAACTGAAGCTTTCTTT. Its translation is CASSLRRDRGRTEAFF.

The V call is TRBV5-1, the J call TRBJ1-1; 8 bases fit TRBD1. The CDR3 consists of 14 residues. Looked up from germline, CDR1 is SGHRS and CDR2 is YFSETQ. Trimming took 4 bases from V and 4 from J; bases not matched to a gene: 6. The DNA for the CDR3 is TGCGCCAGCAGCCCCACAGGGGGAATCACTGAAGCTTTCTTT. Protein sequence: CASSPTGGITEAFF. The full variable domain, in which reference TRBV5-1 and TRBJ1-1 provide the parts outside the CDR3, is KAGVTQTPRYLIKTRGQQVTLSCSPISGHRSVSWYQQTPGQGLQFLFEYFSETQRNKGNFPGRFSGRQFSNSRSEMNVSTLELGDSALYLCASSPTGGITEAFFGQGTRLTVV.

The rearrangement joins TRBV4-3 to TRBJ2-3; D might be TRBD2 (5 bases). The V end was cut by 1 base, the J end by 3 bases, with 8 bases between. CDR1 and CDR2 from the germline V gene are LGHNA and YSLEER. The CDR3 has 14 residues. As DNA, the CDR3 is TGCGCCAGCAGCCAAGGCCCGGGGACAGATACGCAGTATTTT. Residues: CASSQGPGTDTQYF.

This rearrangement joins TRBV28 to TRBJ2-7; TRBD2 might be the D (6 bases). The CDR3 is made up of 15 amino acids. Trimming took 6 bases from V and 2 from J, leaving 17 bases between them. CDR1 is MDHEN, CDR2 SYDVKM, per germline. Here the CDR3 DNA reads TGTGCCAGCAGGACACCGGGACTCCTAACCTACGAGCAGTACTTC. Protein: CASRTPGLLTYEQYF.

The chain carries TRBV6-1 and TRBJ2-5, with D possibly being TRBD1 (6 bases). Trimming shortened V by 2 bases and J by 0 bases, and 13 bases separated the two germline ends. Per the germline V gene, CDR1 is MNHNS and CDR2 is SASEGT. The CDR3 extends over 16 amino acids. The CDR3 DNA sequence: TGTGCCAGCAGTGAACGTGAAGGACAGTACCAAGAGACCCAGTACTTC. This codes for CASSEREGQYQETQYF.

For the CDR3, the DNA is TGCAGCGTTGAAAGAACCGGGCCGAACTATGGCTACACCTTC. It encodes CSVERTGPNYGYTF. This sequence joins TRBV29-1 and TRBJ1-2, with D hard to call. Per the germline V gene, CDR1 is SQVTM and CDR2 is ANQGSEA. The V end was cut by 2 bases, the J end by 2 bases, with 12 bases between. This CDR3 is 14 amino acids long.

The chain carries TRBV7-9 and TRBJ1-1, with TRBD1 identical over 7 bases. This CDR3 region has 16 residues. Looked up from germline, CDR1 is SEHNR and CDR2 is FQNEAQ (reference sequence). Trimming at V came to 2 bases and at J to 10 bases, leaving 16 bases not matched to a gene. The CDR3 bases are TGTGCCAGCAGCTTAAGTGCAGGAGGGGGCGCGTTTAGAGCTTTCTTT. Translated, it gives CASSLSAGGGAFRAFF.

This chain links TRBV6-1 with TRBJ1-2; D is uncertain. This CDR3 region has 17 residues. The germline CDR1 and CDR2 sequences are MNHNS and SASEGT. With 2 bases removed from V and 0 bases from J, the gap between germline ends came to 16 bases. The CDR3 region is CASSEFPTRSANYGYTF. CDR3 sequence (DNA): TGTGCCAGCAGTGAATTCCCCACACGTTCGGCTAACTATGGCTACACCTTC.